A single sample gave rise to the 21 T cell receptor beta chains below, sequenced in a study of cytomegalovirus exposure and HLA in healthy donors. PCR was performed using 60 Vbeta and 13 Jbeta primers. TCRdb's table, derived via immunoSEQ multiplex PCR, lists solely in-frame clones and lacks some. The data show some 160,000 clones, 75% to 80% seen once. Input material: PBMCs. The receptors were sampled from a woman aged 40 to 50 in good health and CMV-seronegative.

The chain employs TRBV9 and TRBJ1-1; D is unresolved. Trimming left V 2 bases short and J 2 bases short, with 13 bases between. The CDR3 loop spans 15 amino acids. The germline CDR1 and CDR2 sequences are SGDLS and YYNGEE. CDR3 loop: CASSVFAGGNTEAFF. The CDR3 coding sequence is TGTGCCAGCAGCGTTTTCGCCGGCGGAAACACTGAAGCTTTCTTT. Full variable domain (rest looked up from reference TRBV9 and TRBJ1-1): DSGVTQTPKHLITATGQRVTLRCSPRSGDLSVYWYQQSLDQGLQFLIQYYNGEERAKGNILERFSAQQFPDLHSELNLSSLELGDSALYFCASSVFAGGNTEAFFGQGTRLTVV.

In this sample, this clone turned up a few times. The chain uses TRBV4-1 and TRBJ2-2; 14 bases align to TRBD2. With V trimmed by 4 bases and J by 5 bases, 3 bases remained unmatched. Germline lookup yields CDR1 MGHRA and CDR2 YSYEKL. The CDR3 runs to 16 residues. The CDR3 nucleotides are TGCGCCAGCAGCCGCGGACTAGCGGGGGGTACCGGGGAGCTGTTTTTT. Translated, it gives CASSRGLAGGTGELFF.

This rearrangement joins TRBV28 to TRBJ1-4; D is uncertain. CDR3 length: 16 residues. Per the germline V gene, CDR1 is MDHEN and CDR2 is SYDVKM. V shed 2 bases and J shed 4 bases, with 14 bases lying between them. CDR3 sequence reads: CASSLELGRINEKLFF. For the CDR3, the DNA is TGTGCCAGCAGTTTAGAGCTCGGCAGGATTAATGAAAAACTGTTTTTT.

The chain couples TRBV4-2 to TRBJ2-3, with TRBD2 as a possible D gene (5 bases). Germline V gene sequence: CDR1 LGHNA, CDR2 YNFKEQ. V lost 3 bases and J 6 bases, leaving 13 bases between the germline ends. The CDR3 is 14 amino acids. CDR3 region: CASSQEVERDTQYF. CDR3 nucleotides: TGTGCCAGCAGCCAGGAGGTAGAGAGGGATACGCAGTATTTT.

The CDR3 nucleotides are TGTGCCAGCAGACCGTCGACGGGGGGACGAACGCCCCAGTACTTC. It encodes CASRPSTGGRTPQYF. The rearrangement links TRBV28 to TRBJ2-5; TRBD2 aligns across 7 bases. V was clipped by 6 bases and J by 9 bases; unmatched bases: 16. CDR3 length equals 15 residues. The V gene's germline CDR1 is MDHEN and CDR2 SYDVKM.

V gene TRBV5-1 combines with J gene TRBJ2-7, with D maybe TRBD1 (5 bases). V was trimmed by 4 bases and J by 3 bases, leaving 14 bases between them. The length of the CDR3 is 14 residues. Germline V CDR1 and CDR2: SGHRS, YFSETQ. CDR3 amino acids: CASSQGKEVYEQYF. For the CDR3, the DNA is TGCGCCAGCAGCCAGGGTAAGGAAGTCTACGAGCAGTACTTC.

This CDR3 reads CASSFAGQGIFGYTF. The CDR3, as DNA: TGTGCCAGCAGCTTTGCTGGACAGGGTATTTTTGGCTACACCTTC. The V and J genes are TRBV12-1 and TRBJ1-2; the DNA was not compared with TRBD1, the D call given in the table. TRBV12-1 is a listed pseudogene. This CDR3 is 15 amino acids long.

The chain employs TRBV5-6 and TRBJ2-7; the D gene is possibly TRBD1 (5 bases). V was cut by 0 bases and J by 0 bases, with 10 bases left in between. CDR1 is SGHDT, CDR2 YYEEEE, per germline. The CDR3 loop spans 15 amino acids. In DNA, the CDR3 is TGTGCCAGCAGCTTGGCGGTAGGGGCCTCCTACGAGCAGTACTTC. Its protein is CASSLAVGASYEQYF.

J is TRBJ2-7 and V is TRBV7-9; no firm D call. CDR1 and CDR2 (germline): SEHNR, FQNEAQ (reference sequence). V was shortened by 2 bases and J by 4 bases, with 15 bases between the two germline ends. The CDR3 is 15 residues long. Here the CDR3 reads CASSLLGRNQYEQYF. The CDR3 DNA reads TGTGCCAGCAGCTTATTGGGCAGAAACCAGTACGAGCAGTACTTC. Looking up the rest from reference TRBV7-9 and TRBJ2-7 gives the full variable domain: DTGVSQNPRHKITKRGQNVTFRCDPISEHNRLYWYRQTLGQGPEFLTYFQNEAQLEKSRLLSDRFSAERPKGSFSTLEIQRTEQGDSAMYLCASSLLGRNQYEQYFGPGTRLTVT.

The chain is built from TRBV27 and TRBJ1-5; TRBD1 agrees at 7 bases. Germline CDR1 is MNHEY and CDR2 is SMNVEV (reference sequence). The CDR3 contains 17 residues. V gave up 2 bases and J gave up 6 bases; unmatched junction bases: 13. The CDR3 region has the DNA TGTGCCAGCAGTTTAAGGTACAGGGGAGAGGGTGGTCAGCCCCAGCATTTT. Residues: CASSLRYRGEGGQPQHF.

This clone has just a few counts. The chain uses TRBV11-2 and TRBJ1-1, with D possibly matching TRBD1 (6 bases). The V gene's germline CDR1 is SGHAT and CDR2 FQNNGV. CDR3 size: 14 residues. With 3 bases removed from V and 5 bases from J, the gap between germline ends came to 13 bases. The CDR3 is CASSFFRGGTEAFF. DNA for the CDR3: TGTGCCAGCAGCTTCTTCAGGGGAGGGACTGAAGCTTTCTTT.

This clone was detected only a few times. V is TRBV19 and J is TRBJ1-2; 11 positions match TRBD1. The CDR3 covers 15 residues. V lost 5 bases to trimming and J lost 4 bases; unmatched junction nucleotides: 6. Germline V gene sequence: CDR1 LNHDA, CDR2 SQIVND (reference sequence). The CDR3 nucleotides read TGTGCCAGTAGTCCCCGGACAGGGGGCGTCTATGGCTACACCTTC. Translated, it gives CASSPRTGGVYGYTF.

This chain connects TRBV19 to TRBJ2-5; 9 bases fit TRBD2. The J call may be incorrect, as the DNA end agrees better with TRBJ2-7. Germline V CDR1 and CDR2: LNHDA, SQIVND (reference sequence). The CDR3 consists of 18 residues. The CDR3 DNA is TGTGCCAGTTCAATTATCGGCCTAGCGGGGCGTACAGGCCACGAGCAGTACTTC. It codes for CASSIIGLAGRTGHEQYF.

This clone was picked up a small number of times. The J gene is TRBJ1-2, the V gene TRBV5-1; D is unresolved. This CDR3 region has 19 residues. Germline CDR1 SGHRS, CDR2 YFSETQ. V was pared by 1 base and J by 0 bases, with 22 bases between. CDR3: CASSLKFSAEGLPNYGYTF. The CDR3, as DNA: TGCGCCAGCAGCTTGAAATTTTCGGCAGAAGGACTACCTAACTATGGCTACACCTTC. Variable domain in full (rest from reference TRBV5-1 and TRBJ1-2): KAGVTQTPRYLIKTRGQQVTLSCSPISGHRSVSWYQQTPGQGLQFLFEYFSETQRNKGNFPGRFSGRQFSNSRSEMNVSTLELGDSALYLCASSLKFSAEGLPNYGYTFGSGTRLTVV.

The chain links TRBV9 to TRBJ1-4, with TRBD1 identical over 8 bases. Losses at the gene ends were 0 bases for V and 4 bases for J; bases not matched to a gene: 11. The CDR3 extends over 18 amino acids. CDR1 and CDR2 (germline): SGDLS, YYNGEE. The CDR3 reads CASSVGGTGGGFNEKLFF. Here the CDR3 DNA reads TGTGCCAGCAGCGTAGGAGGAACAGGGGGGGGGTTTAATGAAAAACTGTTTTTT. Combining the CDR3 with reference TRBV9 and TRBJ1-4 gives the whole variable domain DSGVTQTPKHLITATGQRVTLRCSPRSGDLSVYWYQQSLDQGLQFLIQYYNGEERAKGNILERFSAQQFPDLHSELNLSSLELGDSALYFCASSVGGTGGGFNEKLFFGSGTQLSVL.

CDR3 nucleotides: TGTGCCAGCAGCCCAGGACTAGCCTACTACGAGCAGTACTTC. Protein sequence: CASSPGLAYYEQYF. This chain links TRBV7-2 with TRBJ2-7; 8 bases are a match to TRBD2. Trimming removed 5 bases from V and 3 bases from J; junction bases left unmatched: 6. Germline-derived CDR1 and CDR2 are SGHTA and FQGNSA. The CDR3 runs 14 residues.

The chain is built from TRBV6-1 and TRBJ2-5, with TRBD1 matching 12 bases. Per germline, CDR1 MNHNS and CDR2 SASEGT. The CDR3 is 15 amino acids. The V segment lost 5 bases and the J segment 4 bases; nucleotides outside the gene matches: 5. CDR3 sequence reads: CASSFGTGGGETQYF. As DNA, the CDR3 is TGTGCCAGCAGTTTCGGGACAGGGGGCGGAGAGACCCAGTACTTC.

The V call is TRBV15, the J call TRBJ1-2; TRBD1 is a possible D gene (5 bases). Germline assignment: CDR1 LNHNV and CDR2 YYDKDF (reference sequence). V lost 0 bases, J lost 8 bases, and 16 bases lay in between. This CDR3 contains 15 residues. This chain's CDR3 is CATSREALQGGGYTF. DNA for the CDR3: TGTGCCACCAGCAGAGAGGCCCTGCAGGGTGGAGGCTACACCTTC.

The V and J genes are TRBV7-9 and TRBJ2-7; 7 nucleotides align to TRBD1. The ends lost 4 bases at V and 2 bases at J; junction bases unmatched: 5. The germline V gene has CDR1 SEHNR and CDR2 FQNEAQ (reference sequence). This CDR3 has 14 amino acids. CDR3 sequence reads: CASSSQGQAYEQYF. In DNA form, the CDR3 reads TGTGCCAGCAGCTCTCAAGGACAGGCCTACGAGCAGTACTTC.

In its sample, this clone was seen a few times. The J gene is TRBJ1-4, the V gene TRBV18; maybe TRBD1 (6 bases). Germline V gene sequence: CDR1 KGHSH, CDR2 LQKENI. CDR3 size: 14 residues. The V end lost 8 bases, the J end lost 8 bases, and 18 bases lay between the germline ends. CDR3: CASRQGQGGEKLFF. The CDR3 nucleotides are TGTGCCAGCCGGCAGGGGCAGGGCGGAGAAAAACTGTTTTTT.

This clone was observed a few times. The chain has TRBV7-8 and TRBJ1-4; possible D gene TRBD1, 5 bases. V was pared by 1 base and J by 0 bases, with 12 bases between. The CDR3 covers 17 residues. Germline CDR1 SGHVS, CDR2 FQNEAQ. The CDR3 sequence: CASSLGLTASTNEKLFF. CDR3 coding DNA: TGTGCCAGCAGCTTAGGCCTGACAGCGTCAACTAATGAAAAACTGTTTTTT.